The 9 T cell receptor beta chains below all came from one sample that was sequenced in a study of tumor-infiltrating lymphocytes in localized non-small cell lung cancer. Sequencing used immunoSEQ multiplex PCR; TCRdb keeps in-frame clones, though not all of them. Of 13,000 to 15,000 clones in the sample, 68% were seen once. Sequences were obtained from uninvolved lung tissue not adjacent to the tumor. The receptor set was obtained from a human donor with non-small cell lung cancer.

The gene calls are TRBV5-4 and TRBJ2-2, with 7 bases identical to TRBD2. The CDR3 is 15 amino acids. The V and J ends lost 4 bases and 0 bases, in that order; junction bases with no gene match: 3. Germline lookup yields CDR1 SGHNT and CDR2 YYREEE (reference sequence). The CDR3 reads CASSLGGANTGELFF. CDR3 nucleotide sequence: TGTGCCAGCAGCCTGGGGGGGGCGAACACCGGGGAGCTGTTTTTT.

This chain joins TRBV6-5 and TRBJ1-2; D may be TRBD1 (6 bases). V was pared by 10 bases and J by 5 bases, with 23 bases between. The CDR3 loop spans 15 amino acids. The V gene's germline CDR1 is MNHEY and CDR2 SVGAGI. The DNA of the CDR3 is TGTGCCACAGGGCCCGTGGGGGCAGGGGAGTATGGCTACACCTTC. This translates into CATGPVGAGEYGYTF.

The chain uses TRBV7-9 and TRBJ2-1, with D perhaps TRBD2 (6 bases). Germline lookup yields CDR1 SEHNR and CDR2 FQNEAQ (reference sequence). The V gene lost 5 bases and the J gene lost 2 bases, with 13 bases spanning the gap. This CDR3 region has 15 residues. In DNA, the CDR3 is TGTGCCAGCAGCGTTCGGGGGTCCCCCTACAATGAGCAGTTCTTC. Amino acids: CASSVRGSPYNEQFF.

This chain connects TRBV7-2 to TRBJ2-7, with D perhaps TRBD1 or TRBD2 (5 bases each). The germline V gene has CDR1 SGHTA and CDR2 FQGNSA. The CDR3 is 15 amino acids. V lost 5 bases, J lost 4 bases, and 18 bases lay in between. CDR3 residues: CASSLHSGGLYEQYF. The CDR3 bases are TGTGCCAGCAGCCTTCACAGTGGGGGTTTGTACGAGCAGTACTTC.

The chain couples TRBV7-2 to TRBJ1-1; 9 bases align to TRBD1. V trimming: 3 bases; J trimming: 8 bases; junction bases outside the gene matches: 4. Per germline, CDR1 SGHTA and CDR2 FQGNSA. The CDR3 consists of 13 residues. The CDR3 DNA reads as TGTGCCAGCAGCTTTTCGGACAGGGGCGAAGCTTTCTTT. Its protein product is CASSFSDRGEAFF.

The genes are TRBV6-6 and TRBJ2-3; weak D call: TRBD2 (5 bases). V lost 0 bases, J lost 0 bases, and 7 bases lay in between. This CDR3 is built from 15 residues. CDR1 and CDR2 (germline): MNHNY, SVGAGI (reference sequence). The CDR3 protein is CASSYSRGSTDTQYF. In nucleotides, the CDR3 is TGTGCCAGCAGTTACTCGAGAGGGAGCACAGATACGCAGTATTTT.

The genes are TRBV7-2 and TRBJ2-7; D is perhaps TRBD2 (5 bases). The V and J ends lost 1 base and 1 base respectively, with 8 bases between them. CDR3 size: 14 residues. Germline CDR1 is SGHTA and CDR2 is FQGNSA. CDR3 DNA sequence: TGTGCCAGCAGCTTAGTCCCGGGGTCCTACGAGCAGTACTTC. This sequence encodes CASSLVPGSYEQYF. The full variable domain, rest sourced from reference TRBV7-2 and TRBJ2-7, is GAGVSQSPSNKVTEKGKDVELRCDPISGHTALYWYRQSLGQGLEFLIYFQGNSAPDKSGLPSDRFSAERTGGSVSTLTIQRTQQEDSAVYLCASSLVPGSYEQYFGPGTRLTVT.

In this sample, this clone turned up a few times. The chain links TRBV6-5 to TRBJ2-2; D assignment may be TRBD1 or TRBD2 (5 bases each). V gave up 1 base and J gave up 0 bases, with 6 bases separating them. Germline V CDR1 and CDR2: MNHEY, SVGAGI. The CDR3 contains 15 residues. The CDR3 sequence is CASSYWGTNTGELFF. The CDR3 DNA follows: TGTGCCAGCAGTTACTGGGGGACGAACACCGGGGAGCTGTTTTTT.

The chain uses TRBV29-1 and TRBJ2-5; D remains ambiguous. The germline gives CDR1 SQVTM, CDR2 ANQGSEA. The germline V and J ends were trimmed by 3 bases and 4 bases, with 12 bases remaining between them. This CDR3 spans 13 amino acids. CDR3 nucleotides: TGCAGCGTTGAGGCCTCTTTTGGAGAGACCCAGTACTTC. Translated, it gives CSVEASFGETQYF.